This TCR beta chain was found in a study of T cell responses to AZD1222 COVID-19 vaccine. Study-wide results and caveats: Repertoires were sampled only after the peak T cell response. Clonal diversity was possibly underestimated, and the donors were mostly white British, with more females. Researchers report vaccine-associated CD4 TCRs spanning spike, with dominance at 160-218 and 743-854.

Germline V gene data show CDR1 as MDHEN and CDR2 as SYDVKM. V was shortened by 3 bases and J by 1 base, with 7 bases between the two germline ends. This CDR3 has 14 residues. Assay: immunoSEQ multiplex PCR; the TCRdb copy retains only in-frame clones and omits some. The sample includes approximately 110,000 clones, around 94% of them seen just once. With respect to this clone: Its antigen is unidentified.

The receptor was derived from an adult in good health. The V call is TRBV28, the J call TRBJ1-5, with unresolved D. The sequenced sample was peripheral blood, obtained on day 0 of AZD1222 vaccination. The CDR3 DNA is TGTGCCAGCAGTTTCTCTGGGAGCAATCAGCCCCAGCATTTT. The encoded protein is CASSFSGSNQPQHF.